Detailed here is one T cell receptor beta chain. What antigen it recognizes has not been identified. No quality values exist for individual bases; no much larger clone is one base distant. The sample's time point label, in plain terms: baseline before first vaccination. Vaccinee samples came from UK trials COV001 and COV002, including a single-blind randomized controlled phase 2/3 trial of AZD1222 (ChAdOx1 nCoV-19) in healthy adults. For TCRbeta chain sequencing, PBMC samples from trial participants were taken at day 0 and at day 28 after the second dose. The sample comes from a study of T cell responses to AZD1222 COVID-19 vaccine (TCRdb year 2021). For the wider study: AZD1222 recipients with second doses at about 4 weeks or about 12 weeks were pooled, because spike-specific TCR depth and breadth did not differ between schedules. TCR sequencing was performed for some 250 trial participants, of whom roughly 200 were given two doses of AZD1222 and some 26 were given two doses of MenACWY control vaccine. Enrollment into the trials was organized by age into subgroups of 18-55, 56-69 and 70-plus years, and those subgroups contained about 150, 27 and 61 TCR-sequenced participants, respectively. The study at large found these results: The whole spike protein was spanned by vaccine-associated CD4 TCRs, and dominant responses were seen in regions 160-218 and 743-854. No day 14 peak-response samples were available, so repertoires were characterized only after the peak T cell response. The 56-69-year group was small, and its depth increase did not reach significance, likely because of low power. Most participants were white British and females outnumbered males, and the authors suggested that clonal diversity may have been underestimated. Reportedly, almost half of the unique spike-specific TCRs recognized epitopes lying outside the regions that are mutated in the B.1.351 and B.1.1.7 variants. Conclusions about previously exposed vaccinees are limited, since just six AZD1222 recipients were seropositive for SARS-CoV-2 at baseline. After two AZD1222 doses, spike-specific TCR breadth and depth were significantly higher than at day 0 and than in MenACWY recipients.

CDR1 and CDR2 (LGHDT, YNNKEL) derive from the germline V gene (reference sequence). Clipping removes 1 base from V and 1 base from J, with 9 as the unmatched junction base count. The CDR3 starts with the cysteine, ends with the phenylalanine, and has 19 residues. Of all the DNA, just the CDR3 is kept, 57 bases in frame from base 1. The CDR3 regions of human TCRbeta chains were analyzed by immunosequencing. As for how the authors treated the data: Repertoire TCRs were matched against a reference library of SARS-CoV-2-specific TCRs generated with the MIRA antigen-specificity platform. Breadth was defined as the fraction of unique TCRs that were SARS-CoV-2-associated, and depth was defined as the fraction of total T cells that were SARS-CoV-2-associated. Using the MIRA data, every spike-specific TCR was mapped to the spike region that the TCR reacted to and assigned to either a CD4 or a CD8 class. Log10-transformed breadth and depth values were compared by one-way ANOVA with Sidak's multiple comparisons tests. The table was pulled from immuneACCESS by TCRdb, which kept in-frame rearrangements only. Such tables lose some clones; where checked, under half of the loss comes from unresolved V genes, and the rest has no known cause. Clone size and the V and J calls come from that table; the DNA yielded D and trimming. The sample table records 100,000 or so clones; about 85% of these occur just once. Jointly, the top ten make up around 3.1% of the sample.

Sequencing was performed on peripheral blood, taken on day 0 of AZD1222 vaccination. In this chain, TRBV3-1 (or the pseudogene TRBV3-2) is recombined with TRBJ2-4, and TRBD2 aligns with 11 junction nucleotides. The TCR comes from an adult in good health. The DNA sequence reads TGTGCCAGCAGCCAAGTGGTTTTCGGACTAGCGGGCGCCAAAAACATTCAGTACTTC. This sequence encodes CASSQVVFGLAGAKNIQYF.